These T cell receptor beta chains were read from a single sample in a study of regulatory T cells. The data were produced by immunoSEQ multiplex PCR, yet TCRdb's version contains in-frame clones alone and is incomplete. Here the sample spans around 29,000 clones, roughly 92% being singletons. Material: conventional CD4+ T cells sorted from blood. The receptor source for this set is a child aged 2 to 15 with CD3G deficiency. Each CDR3 is given with its conserved first and last residue. The D gene is left open where the match is weak. Clone size, where shown, is once, few, many, or a class for clones that have expanded.

TRBD1,TRBJ2-7,TRBV11-2,NA,CASSVDRDRGLQTF,TGTGCCAGCAGCGTAGACCGGGACAGGGGTCTTCAAACCTTC
TRBD1,TRBJ2-1,TRBV18,once,CASSRGRQGVEQFF,TGTGCCAGCTCACGGGGTCGACAGGGAGTTGAGCAGTTCTTC
TRBD1,TRBJ2-1,TRBV5-1,NA,CASSLASAGGYNEQFF,TGCGCCAGCAGCTTGGCCTCGGCAGGGGGTTACAATGAGCAGTTCTTC
NA,TRBJ2-7,TRBV18,few,CASSPRSGLGEQYF,TGTGCCAGCTCACCGCGTAGCGGCCTGGGGGAGCAGTACTTC
TRBD2,TRBJ2-3,TRBV5-1,NA,CASSLAGSTDTQYF,TGCGCCAGCAGTTTAGCGGGTTCCACAGATACGCAGTATTTT
NA,TRBJ2-2,TRBV5-1,NA,CASSMGFTGELFF,TGCGCCAGCAGCATGGGTTTCACCGGGGAGCTGTTTTTT
TRBD1,TRBJ2-1,TRBV10-3,once,CAISKGQGPYNEQFF,TGTGCCATCAGTAAGGGACAGGGGCCCTACAATGAGCAGTTCTTC
NA,TRBJ2-7,TRBV28,NA,CASASSAREQYF,TGTGCCAGCGCGTCTAGTGCGAGGGAGCAGTACTTC
NA,TRBJ2-7,TRBV6-4,NA,CASSDPSRVSFYEQYF,TGTGCCAGCAGTGACCCGTCCAGGGTTTCCTTCTACGAGCAGTACTTC
NA,TRBJ2-3,TRBV28,NA,CASSTGGTDTQYF,TGTGCCAGCAGCACAGGAGGCACAGATACGCAGTATTTT
NA,TRBJ2-2,TRBV23-1,once,CASSQWGTGELFF,TGCGCCAGCAGTCAATGGGGAACCGGGGAGCTGTTTTTT
TRBD2,TRBJ2-7,TRBV7-8,NA,CASSFGSAGVGYEQYF,TGTGCCAGCAGCTTTGGCTCGGCGGGGGTCGGCTACGAGCAGTACTTC
TRBD1,TRBJ2-7,TRBV28,once,CASSKQGGKAYEQYF,TGTGCCAGCAGTAAACAGGGGGGAAAGGCCTACGAGCAGTACTTC
NA,TRBJ2-7,TRBV30,NA,CAWSANQGYEQYF,TGTGCCTGGAGCGCCAATCAGGGCTACGAGCAGTACTTC
NA,TRBJ2-7,TRBV19,NA,CASRDIFGPRPYEQYF,TGTGCCAGTAGGGATATCTTCGGGCCCCGGCCCTACGAGCAGTACTTC
NA,TRBJ2-2,TRBV5-1,NA,CASSLGTSVGNTGELFF,TGCGCCAGCAGCTTGGGCACATCAGTAGGGAACACCGGGGAGCTGTTTTTT
TRBD1,TRBJ1-2,TRBV19,NA,CASSRGQDRTYGYTF,TGTGCCAGTAGTCGAGGACAGGATCGAACCTATGGCTACACCTTC
NA,TRBJ1-2,TRBV6-1,NA,CASTRGRSDGYTF,TGTGCCAGCACCCGAGGACGGTCCGATGGCTACACCTTC
NA,TRBJ2-7,TRBV5-1,NA,CASSLGLRGEQYF,TGCGCCAGCAGCTTGGGGCTCCGGGGCGAGCAGTACTTC
TRBD1,TRBJ2-7,TRBV7-8,NA,CASSLQTGRSYEQYF,TGTGCCAGCAGCCTACAGACAGGGAGATCTTACGAGCAGTACTTC
NA,TRBJ2-7,TRBV7-9,NA,CASSSPTSGEQYF,TGTGCCAGCAGCAGTCCGACTAGTGGCGAGCAGTACTTC
NA,TRBJ1-5,TRBV10-2,NA,CASSDTRNQPQHF,TGCGCCAGCAGTGACACCCGCAATCAGCCCCAGCATTTT
NA,TRBJ1-4,TRBV7-8,NA,CASSLARGLTNEKLFF,TGTGCCAGCAGCTTAGCGCGAGGTTTAACTAATGAAAAACTGTTTTTT
NA,TRBJ2-7,TRBV18,NA,CASSPRAGNYEQYF,TGTGCCAGCTCACCAAGGGCAGGGAACTACGAGCAGTACTTC
NA,TRBJ2-1,TRBV13,once,CASSLGMSSYYNEQFF,TGTGCCAGCAGCTTAGGAATGTCGAGTTACTACAATGAGCAGTTCTTC
TRBD2,TRBJ2-7,TRBV6-1,NA,CASSGGSSYEQYF,TGTGCCAGCAGCGGGGGGAGCTCCTACGAGCAGTACTTC
TRBD2,TRBJ2-1,TRBV30,NA,CAWSVRTSSSEQFF,TGTGCCTGGAGTGTACGGACTAGCAGCTCTGAGCAGTTCTTC
NA,TRBJ2-1,TRBV6-1,NA,CASSRDNNEQFF,TGTGCCAGCAGCAGGGATAACAATGAGCAGTTCTTC
NA,TRBJ1-2,TRBV5-1,once,CASSPTGLSLSRYTF,TGCGCCAGCAGCCCAACAGGACTATCCCTCTCACGCTACACCTTC
NA,TRBJ1-5,TRBV19,once,CASSIVGANNQPQHF,TGTGCCAGTAGTATAGTGGGGGCGAACAATCAGCCCCAGCATTTT
TRBD1,TRBJ2-2,TRBV19,NA,CASSTPLNRGGNTGELFF,TGTGCCAGTAGTACCCCCCTAAACAGGGGTGGCAACACCGGGGAGCTGTTTTTT
NA,TRBJ1-1,TRBV10-3,NA,CAISPREGTEAFF,TGTGCCATCAGTCCCAGGGAAGGTACTGAAGCTTTCTTT
NA,TRBJ2-5,TRBV6-6,once,CASSAPGPGTQYF,TGTGCCAGCAGCGCCCCGGGGCCAGGGACCCAGTACTTC
TRBD1,TRBJ2-2,TRBV27,once,CASSFISPQGAITGELFF,TGTGCCAGCAGTTTTATATCCCCACAGGGGGCCATCACCGGGGAGCTGTTTTTT
NA,TRBJ1-4,TRBV28,NA,CASSLHGAGTEKLFF,TGTGCCAGCAGTCTCCACGGTGCTGGAACCGAAAAACTGTTTTTT
NA,TRBJ1-5,TRBV19,NA,CASGDPYSNQPQHF,TGTGCCAGTGGGGACCCTTATAGCAATCAGCCCCAGCATTTT
TRBD1,TRBJ2-6,TRBV28,NA,CASSGGQGPSGANVLTF,TGTGCCAGCAGCGGGGGACAGGGACCCTCTGGGGCCAACGTCCTGACTTTC
TRBD1,TRBJ2-1,TRBV19,once,CASSGSSGGINEQFF,TGTGCCAGTAGTGGATCGTCAGGGGGCATCAATGAGCAGTTCTTC
TRBD1,TRBJ1-2,TRBV28,NA,CASEGAPNYGYTF,TGTGCCAGCGAGGGGGCGCCAAACTATGGCTACACCTTC
NA,TRBJ1-4,TRBV28,NA,CASSLLGEEKEKLFF,TGTGCCAGCAGTTTGTTGGGGGAAGAGAAGGAAAAACTGTTTTTT
NA,TRBJ2-1,TRBV18,NA,CASSPQQREQFF,TGTGCCAGCTCACCTCAGCAGCGAGAGCAGTTCTTC
TRBD2,TRBJ2-7,TRBV5-1,NA,CASRPLAGVGEQYF,TGCGCCAGCAGACCACTAGCGGGAGTTGGCGAGCAGTACTTC
NA,TRBJ2-1,TRBV10-3,NA,CAISESGSRALYNEQFF,TGTGCCATCAGTGAGTCGGGGTCCAGGGCCCTTTACAATGAGCAGTTCTTC
TRBD1,TRBJ2-7,TRBV6-1,once,CASSEYRGTLKPYEQYF,TGTGCCAGCAGTGAATACAGGGGAACCCTTAAACCCTACGAGCAGTACTTC
NA,TRBJ2-7,TRBV7-9,NA,CASSPGQGLYEQYF,TGTGCCAGCAGCCCAGGCCAGGGACTCTACGAGCAGTACTTC
NA,TRBJ2-7,TRBV28,NA,CASSLVGAYEQYF,TGTGCCAGCAGTTTGGTGGGGGCCTACGAGCAGTACTTC
NA,TRBJ2-3,TRBV28,NA,CASKLATRTDTQYF,TGTGCCAGCAAGCTAGCCACACGAACAGATACGCAGTATTTT
TRBD2,TRBJ2-3,TRBV5-1,NA,CASTWGLANTDTQYF,TGCGCCAGCACCTGGGGACTAGCGAACACAGATACGCAGTATTTT
NA,TRBJ1-1,TRBV28,NA,CASQDLNTEAFF,TGTGCCAGCCAGGACCTGAACACTGAAGCTTTCTTT
NA,TRBJ2-3,TRBV28,NA,CASSTQTVYAQYF,TGTGCCAGCAGTACCCAAACCGTGTATGCGCAGTATTTT
NA,TRBJ2-2,TRBV7-9,NA,CASSLVPYFTAGAGELFF,TGTGCCAGCAGCTTAGTCCCTTACTTTACAGCCGGGGCCGGGGAGCTGTTTTTT
NA,TRBJ2-2,TRBV11-2,NA,CASSLWGSGELFF,TGTGCCAGCAGCTTATGGGGCAGCGGGGAGCTGTTTTTT
TRBD1,TRBJ1-2,TRBV5-1,once,CASSLGTAESGYTF,TGCGCCAGCAGCTTAGGGACAGCCGAATCTGGCTACACCTTC
NA,TRBJ1-1,TRBV28,NA,CASTHHANTEAFF,TGTGCCAGCACTCATCACGCGAACACTGAAGCTTTCTTT
NA,TRBJ2-7,TRBV28,once,CASSLQTPPYEQYF,TGTGCCAGCAGTTTGCAAACCCCCCCCTACGAGCAGTACTTC